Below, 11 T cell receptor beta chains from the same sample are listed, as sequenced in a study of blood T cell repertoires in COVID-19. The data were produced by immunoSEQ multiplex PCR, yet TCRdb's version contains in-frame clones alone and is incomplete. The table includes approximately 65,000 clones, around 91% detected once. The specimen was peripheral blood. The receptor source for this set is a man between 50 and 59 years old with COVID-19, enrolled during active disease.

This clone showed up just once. CDR3 DNA: TGTGCCAGCGTCCCGGGACTAGGGCGTCAAGAGACCCAGTACTTC. Protein product: CASVPGLGRQETQYF. V gene TRBV2 combines with J gene TRBJ2-5, with TRBD2 matching over 8 bases. Germline loops: CDR1 SNHLY, CDR2 FYNNEI. The CDR3 is 15 amino acids. J was trimmed by 2 bases and V by 8 bases; bases with no gene match: 10. Complete variable domain (other parts from reference TRBV2 and TRBJ2-5): EPEVTQTPSHQVTQMGQEVILRCVPISNHLYFYWYRQILGQKVEFLVSFYNNEISEKSEIFDDQFSVERPDGSNFTLKIRSTKLEDSAMYFCASVPGLGRQETQYFGPGTRLLVL.

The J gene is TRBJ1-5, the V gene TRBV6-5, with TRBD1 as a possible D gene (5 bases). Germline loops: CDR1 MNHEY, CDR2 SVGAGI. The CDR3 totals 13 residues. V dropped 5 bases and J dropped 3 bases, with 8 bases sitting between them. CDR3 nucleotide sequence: TGTGCCAGCAGTCGACAGCTCAATCAGCCCCAGCATTTT. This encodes CASSRQLNQPQHF.

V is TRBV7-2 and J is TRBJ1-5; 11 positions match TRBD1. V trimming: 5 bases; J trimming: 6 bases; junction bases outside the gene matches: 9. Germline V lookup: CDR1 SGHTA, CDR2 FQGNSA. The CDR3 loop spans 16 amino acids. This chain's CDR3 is CASSATGTGGGQPQHF. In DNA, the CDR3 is TGTGCCAGCAGCGCTACCGGGACAGGGGGGGGTCAGCCCCAGCATTTT.

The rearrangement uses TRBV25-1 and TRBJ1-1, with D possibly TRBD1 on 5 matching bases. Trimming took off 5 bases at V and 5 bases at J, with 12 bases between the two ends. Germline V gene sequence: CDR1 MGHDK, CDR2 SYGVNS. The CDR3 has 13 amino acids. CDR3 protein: CASSSSGGTEAFF. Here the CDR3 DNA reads TGTGCCAGCAGTAGCTCGGGGGGGACTGAAGCTTTCTTT.

The CDR3 loop is CANLGQRRDYEQYF. The CDR3 nucleotides are TGCGCCAACTTAGGCCAGCGGAGAGACTACGAGCAGTACTTC. V gene TRBV10-1 combines with J gene TRBJ2-7, with D possibly TRBD2 on 5 matching bases. V shed 10 bases and J shed 3 bases, with 19 bases lying between them. Germline V gives CDR1 WNHNN, CDR2 SYGVQD (reference sequence). This CDR3 has 14 amino acids.

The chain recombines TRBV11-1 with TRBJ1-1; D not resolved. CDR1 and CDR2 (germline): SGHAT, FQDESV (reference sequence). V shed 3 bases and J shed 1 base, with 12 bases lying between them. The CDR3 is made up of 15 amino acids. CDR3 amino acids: CASSFTANGNTEAFF. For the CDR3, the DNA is TGTGCCAGCAGCTTTACCGCCAACGGGAACACTGAAGCTTTCTTT.

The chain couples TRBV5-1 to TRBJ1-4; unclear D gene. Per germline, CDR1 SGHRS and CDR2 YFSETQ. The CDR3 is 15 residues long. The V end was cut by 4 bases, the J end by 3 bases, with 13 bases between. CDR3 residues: CASSPYLAANEKLFF. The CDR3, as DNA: TGCGCCAGCAGCCCCTACCTGGCGGCTAATGAAAAACTGTTTTTT.

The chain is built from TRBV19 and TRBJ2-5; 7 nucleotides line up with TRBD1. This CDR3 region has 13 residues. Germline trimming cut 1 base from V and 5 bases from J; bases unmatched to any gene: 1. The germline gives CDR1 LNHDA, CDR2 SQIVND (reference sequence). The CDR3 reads CASSIGRGETQYF. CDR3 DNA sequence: TGTGCCAGTAGTATAGGCAGGGGGGAGACCCAGTACTTC.

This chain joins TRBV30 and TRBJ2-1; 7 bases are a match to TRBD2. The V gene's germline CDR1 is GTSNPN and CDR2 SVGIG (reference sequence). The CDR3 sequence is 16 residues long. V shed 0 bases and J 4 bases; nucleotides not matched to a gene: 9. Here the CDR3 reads CAWSVGLAAFYNEQFF. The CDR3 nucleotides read TGTGCCTGGAGTGTAGGCCTAGCGGCCTTTTACAATGAGCAGTTCTTC.

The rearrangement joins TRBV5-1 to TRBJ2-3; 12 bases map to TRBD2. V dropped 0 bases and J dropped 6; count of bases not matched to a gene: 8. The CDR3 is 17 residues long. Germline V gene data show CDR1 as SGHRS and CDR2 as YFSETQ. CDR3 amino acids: CASSLGTSGILPDTQYF. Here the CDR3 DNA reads TGCGCCAGCAGCTTGGGGACTAGCGGGATCTTACCGGATACGCAGTATTTT. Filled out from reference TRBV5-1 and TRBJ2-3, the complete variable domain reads KAGVTQTPRYLIKTRGQQVTLSCSPISGHRSVSWYQQTPGQGLQFLFEYFSETQRNKGNFPGRFSGRQFSNSRSEMNVSTLELGDSALYLCASSLGTSGILPDTQYFGPGTRLTVL.

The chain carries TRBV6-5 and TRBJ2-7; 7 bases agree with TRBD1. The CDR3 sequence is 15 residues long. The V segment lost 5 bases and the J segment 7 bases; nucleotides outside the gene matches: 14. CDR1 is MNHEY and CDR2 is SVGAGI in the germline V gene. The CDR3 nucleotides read TGTGCCAGCAGTAACTTACAGGGGACCTTGGGTGAGCAGTACTTC. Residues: CASSNLQGTLGEQYF.